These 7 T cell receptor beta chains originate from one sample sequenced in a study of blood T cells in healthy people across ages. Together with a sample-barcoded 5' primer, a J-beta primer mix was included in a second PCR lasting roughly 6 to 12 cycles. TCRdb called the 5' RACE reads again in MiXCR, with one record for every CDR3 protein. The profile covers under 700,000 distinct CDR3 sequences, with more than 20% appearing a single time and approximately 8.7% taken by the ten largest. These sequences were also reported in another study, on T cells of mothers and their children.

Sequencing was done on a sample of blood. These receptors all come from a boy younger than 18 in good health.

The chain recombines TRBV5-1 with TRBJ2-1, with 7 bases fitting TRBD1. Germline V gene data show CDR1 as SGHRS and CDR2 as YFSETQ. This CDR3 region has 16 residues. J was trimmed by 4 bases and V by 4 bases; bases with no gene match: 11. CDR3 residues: CASSLALLQGYNEQFF. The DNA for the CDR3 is TGCGCCAGCAGCCTGGCCCTTTTACAGGGGTACAATGAGCAGTTCTTC.

In nucleotides, the CDR3 is TGTGCCAGCAGCCCGCTTAGCGGGAGGGCCACAGATACGCAGTATTTT. Protein sequence: CASSPLSGRATDTQYF. The genes are TRBV11-2 and TRBJ2-3; TRBD2 agrees at 11 bases. The CDR3 runs to 16 residues. Germline lookup yields CDR1 SGHAT and CDR2 FQNNGV. After removal of 5 bases from V and 2 bases from J, the junction contained 6 bases not matched to a gene.

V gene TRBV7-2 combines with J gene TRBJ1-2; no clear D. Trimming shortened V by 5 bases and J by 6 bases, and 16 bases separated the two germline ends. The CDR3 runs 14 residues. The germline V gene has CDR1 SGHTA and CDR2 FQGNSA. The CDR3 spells CASSTDALPNGYTF. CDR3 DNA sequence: TGTGCCAGCAGCACCGATGCGCTTCCCAATGGCTACACCTTC.

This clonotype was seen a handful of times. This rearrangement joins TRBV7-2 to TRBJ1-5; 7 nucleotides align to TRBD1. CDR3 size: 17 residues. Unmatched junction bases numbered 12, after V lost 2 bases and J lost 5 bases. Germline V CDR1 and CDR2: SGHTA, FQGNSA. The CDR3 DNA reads TGTGCCAGCAGCTTAAGGGACAGTCTAAGTGACGATCAGCCCCAGCATTTT. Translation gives CASSLRDSLSDDQPQHF.

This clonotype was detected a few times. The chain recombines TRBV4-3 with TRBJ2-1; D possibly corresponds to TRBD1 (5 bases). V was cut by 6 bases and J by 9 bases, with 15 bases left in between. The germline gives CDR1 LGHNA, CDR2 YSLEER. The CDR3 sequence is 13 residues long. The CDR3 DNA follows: TGCGCCAGCAGGGGGCCGGCGTCCGGTGAGCAGTTCTTC. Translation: CASRGPASGEQFF.

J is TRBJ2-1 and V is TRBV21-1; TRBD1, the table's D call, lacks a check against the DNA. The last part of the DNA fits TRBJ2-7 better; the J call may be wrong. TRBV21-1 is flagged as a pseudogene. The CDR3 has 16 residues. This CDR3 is CASSKARERQLYEQYF. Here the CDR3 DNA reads TGTGCCAGCAGCAAAGCGCGAGAGAGACAGCTTTACGAGCAGTACTTC.

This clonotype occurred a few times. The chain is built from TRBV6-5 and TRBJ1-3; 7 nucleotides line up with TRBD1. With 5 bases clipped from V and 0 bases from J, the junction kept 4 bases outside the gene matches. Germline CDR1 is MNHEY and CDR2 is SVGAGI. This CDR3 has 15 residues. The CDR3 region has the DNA TGTGCCAGCAGTAACAGGGGCCACTCTGGAAACACCATATATTTT. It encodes CASSNRGHSGNTIYF.